Below, 8 T cell receptor beta chains from the same sample are listed, as sequenced in a study of identical twins. TCRdb reanalysed the 5' RACE reads using MiXCR and keeps one entry per CDR3 protein. The sample records 250,000 or so distinct CDR3 sequences, roughly 8.7% being singletons. These sequences were also reported in another study, on yellow fever vaccine responses in identical twins.

Sample: CD8+ T cells sorted from blood. The receptors come from a woman between 18 and 29 years old in good health.

V and J are TRBV6-2 or TRBV6-3 and TRBJ2-5; D ambiguous. Germline CDR1 reads MNHEY; CDR2 reads SVGEGT. Deletions cut 0 bases from V and 1 base from J, with 18 bases between. This CDR3 is 18 amino acids long. The CDR3 sequence: CASSYSISTSKGQETQYF. CDR3 in DNA: TGTGCCAGCAGTTACTCAATTTCTACTTCGAAGGGCCAAGAGACCCAGTACTTC.

This chain joins TRBV5-6 and TRBJ2-5; either TRBD1 or TRBD2 may supply D (5 bases each). Germline V gene sequence: CDR1 SGHDT, CDR2 YYEEEE. V was trimmed by 2 bases and J by 5 bases, leaving 10 bases between them. The CDR3 is made up of 13 amino acids. For the CDR3, the DNA is TGTGCCAGCAGCTTCGGGGCGACGGAGACCCAGTACTTC. Its translation is CASSFGATETQYF. Combining the CDR3 with reference TRBV5-6 and TRBJ2-5 gives the whole variable domain DAGVTQSPTHLIKTRGQQVTLRCSPKSGHDTVSWYQQALGQGPQFIFQYYEEEERQRGNFPDRFSGHQFPNYSSELNVNALLLGDSALYLCASSFGATETQYFGPGTRLLVL.

This clonotype was seen at least ten times. This chain links TRBV29-1 with TRBJ1-4; a weak D match, TRBD1 (6 bases). Trimming cost V 7 bases and J 3 bases, with 18 bases left between them. The CDR3 covers 15 residues. CDR1 SQVTM and CDR2 ANQGSEA come from the germline V gene. The CDR3 here is CSALFTGSANEKLFF. As DNA, the CDR3 is TGCAGCGCTCTCTTCACAGGGTCGGCTAATGAAAAACTGTTTTTT.

The V call is TRBV4-3, the J call TRBJ2-7, with D possibly being TRBD1 or TRBD2 (5 bases each). This CDR3 is 16 amino acids long. In germline, CDR1 is LGHNA, CDR2 YSLEER. The ends were cut back, 0 bases at V and 3 bases at J, with 15 bases in the middle. The CDR3 region is CASSQDSRGAGYEQYF. DNA for the CDR3: TGCGCCAGCAGCCAAGATTCCCGAGGGGCCGGCTACGAGCAGTACTTC.

This clonotype was seen repeatedly, ten times or more. The chain is built from TRBV29-1 and TRBJ2-7, with D perhaps TRBD2 (6 bases). The CDR3 extends over 12 amino acids. CDR1 is SQVTM, CDR2 ANQGSEA, per germline. V dropped 8 bases and J dropped 6 bases, with 17 bases sitting between them. CDR3 loop: CSFSGASLEQYF. The CDR3 DNA sequence: TGCAGCTTTTCGGGAGCCTCCCTCGAGCAGTACTTC.

The chain links TRBV6-1 to TRBJ2-3, with TRBD2 identical over 10 bases. V shed 7 bases, J shed 2 bases, and the junction held 15 bases outside the gene matches. The CDR3 is made up of 18 amino acids. CDR1 MNHNS and CDR2 SASEGT come from the germline V gene. The CDR3 protein is CASTPGLAAQIYTDTQYF. DNA of the CDR3: TGTGCCAGCACCCCCGGACTAGCGGCACAAATTTACACAGATACGCAGTATTTT.

This clonotype was picked up many times. The chain carries TRBV7-9 and TRBJ2-1, with D perhaps TRBD2 (6 bases). Germline V gives CDR1 SEHNR, CDR2 FQNEAQ (reference sequence). This CDR3 is built from 14 residues. Trimming took off 5 bases at V and 0 bases at J, with 8 bases between the two ends. The CDR3 sequence: CASSRRDSYNEQFF. DNA of the CDR3: TGTGCCAGCAGCCGGAGGGACTCCTACAATGAGCAGTTCTTC.

The table lists this clonotype with a few counts. The genes are TRBV4-3 and TRBJ2-7; the D is unclear. Per the germline V gene, CDR1 is LGHNA and CDR2 is YSLEER. The V gene lost 1 base and the J gene lost 2 bases, with 9 bases spanning the gap. The CDR3 extends over 14 amino acids. The CDR3 DNA follows: TGCGCCAGCAGCCAAGGGATGTCCGCCTACGAGCAGTACTTC. Protein product: CASSQGMSAYEQYF.